Sequencing of this T cell receptor beta chain was carried out in a study of T cell responses to AZD1222 COVID-19 vaccine. V shed 2 bases and J 9 bases; nucleotides not matched to a gene: 6. CDR1 is SQVTM and CDR2 is ANQGSEA in the germline V gene. The CDR3 extends over 14 amino acids. The protocol was immunoSEQ multiplex PCR, while the TCRdb copy is restricted to in-frame clones and leaves out a portion. The sample records 140,000 to 150,000 clones, approximately 90% being singletons. This material consisted of peripheral blood, taken on day 0 of AZD1222 vaccination. The TCR sequence derives from an adult in good health. This chain joins TRBV29-1 and TRBJ2-2; 10 bases align to TRBD2. CDR3 protein: CSVETAGGRRELFF. As DNA, the CDR3 is TGCAGCGTTGAAACAGCGGGGGGGAGGAGGGAGCTGTTTTTT.